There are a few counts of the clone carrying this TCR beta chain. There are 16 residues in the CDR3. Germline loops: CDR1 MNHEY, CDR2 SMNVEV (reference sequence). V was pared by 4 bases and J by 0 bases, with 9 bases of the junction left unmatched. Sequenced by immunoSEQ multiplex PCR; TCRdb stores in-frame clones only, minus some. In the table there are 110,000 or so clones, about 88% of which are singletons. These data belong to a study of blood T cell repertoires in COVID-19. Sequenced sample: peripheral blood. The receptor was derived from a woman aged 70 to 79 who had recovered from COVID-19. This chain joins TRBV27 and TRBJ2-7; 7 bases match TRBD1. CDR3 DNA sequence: TGTGCCAGCAGTTCCCGGGACAGCGCCTTCTCCTACGAGCAGTACTTC. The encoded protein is CASSSRDSAFSYEQYF.